Below are 15 T cell receptor beta chains sequenced from a single sample in a study of identical twins. From the 5' RACE reads, TCRdb called clonotypes with MiXCR, one entry per CDR3 protein. The data hold approximately 620,000 distinct CDR3 sequences, with 8.6% observed a single time. These data were likewise used in another study, on yellow fever vaccine responses in identical twins.

Specimen: PBMCs. These receptors were taken from a woman under 30 in good health.

This clonotype has ten or more counts. J is TRBJ2-1 and V is TRBV24-1; D is ambiguous. The CDR3 has 16 residues. V was trimmed by 3 bases and J by 0 bases, leaving 11 bases between them. CDR1 KGHDR and CDR2 SFDVKD come from the germline V gene. The CDR3 loop is CATSDVDASSYNEQFF. Here the CDR3 DNA reads TGTGCCACCAGTGATGTAGACGCCTCCTCCTACAATGAGCAGTTCTTC.

At least ten counts were recorded for this clonotype. The J gene is TRBJ2-7, the V gene TRBV7-8, with D unclear. Per germline, CDR1 SGHVS and CDR2 FQNEAQ. The CDR3 contains 14 residues. V was trimmed by 1 base and J by 3 bases, leaving 10 bases between them. The CDR3: CASSLDGTNYEQYF. Written as DNA, the CDR3 is TGTGCCAGCAGCTTAGACGGCACCAACTACGAGCAGTACTTC.

As for this clonotype: A much larger clone is a single base away; this may be a read error. This rearrangement joins TRBV6-5 to TRBJ2-1; D might be TRBD1 or TRBD2, each matching 5 bases. CDR1 MNHEY and CDR2 SVGAGI come from the germline V gene. The CDR3 has 15 amino acids. CDR3 coding DNA: TGTGCCAGAAGTTACGGAGCGAAGGGGAGCAATGAGCAGTTCTTC. This sequence encodes CARSYGAKGSNEQFF.

This clonotype was picked up a small number of times. The chain combines TRBV15 with TRBJ1-5; 7 bases match TRBD1. The CDR3 sequence is 15 residues long. Germline V gene lookup returns CDR1 LNHNV and CDR2 YYDKDF (reference sequence). V lost 1 base to trimming and J lost 7 bases; unmatched junction nucleotides: 7. This CDR3 is CATSRGDRAEQPQHF. The CDR3 DNA follows: TGTGCCACCAGCAGAGGTGACAGGGCAGAACAGCCCCAGCATTTT.

This clonotype was recorded a few times. The genes are TRBV7-9 and TRBJ2-2, with D maybe TRBD1 (5 bases). V was clipped by 1 base and J by 7 bases, with 7 bases between them. The germline CDR1 and CDR2 sequences are SEHNR and FQNEAQ (reference sequence). CDR3 length: 13 residues. CDR3 DNA: TGTGCCAGCAGCTTAGAGGGGATCGGGGAGCTGTTTTTT. Translated, it gives CASSLEGIGELFF.

The table lists this clonotype with many counts. V and J are TRBV25-1 and TRBJ2-3; D could derive from TRBD1 or TRBD2 (5 bases each). V lost 7 bases, J lost 2 bases, and 16 bases lay in between. The CDR3 consists of 15 residues. Per germline, CDR1 MGHDK and CDR2 SYGVNS. The CDR3 bases are TGTGCCAGCATATCGGGGCCAGGGTACACAGATACGCAGTATTTT. Amino acids: CASISGPGYTDTQYF.

CDR3 residues: CASSKPGGTDTQYF. The CDR3 coding sequence is TGTGCCAGCAGTAAACCCGGGGGTACAGATACGCAGTATTTT. This rearrangement joins TRBV6-1 to TRBJ2-3; tentatively, D is TRBD2 (6 bases). Per germline, CDR1 MNHNS and CDR2 SASEGT. CDR3 length: 14 residues. V lost 5 bases and J 3 bases, leaving 12 bases between the germline ends.

The sample holds a few counts of this clonotype. The DNA for the CDR3 is TGCGCCAGCAGCTTCGGGACAGCAACCTCCGGGGAGCTGTTTTTT. Translation gives CASSFGTATSGELFF. The chain combines TRBV5-1 with TRBJ2-2; 7 nucleotides align to TRBD1. The V gene's germline CDR1 is SGHRS and CDR2 YFSETQ. CDR3 length: 15 residues. V dropped 2 bases and J dropped 6; count of bases not matched to a gene: 7.

Comments on this clonotype: It may be a read error: a sequence one base away is much more abundant. V and J are TRBV20-1 and TRBJ2-7; D is unresolved. Germline loops: CDR1 DFQATT, CDR2 SNEGSKA (reference sequence). V was cut by 4 bases and J by 1 base, with 11 bases left in between. The CDR3 spans 13 residues. The CDR3 DNA is TGCAGTGCTAACTTCCAGGTATCCTACGAGCAGTACTTC. Protein: CSANFQVSYEQYF.

The chain uses TRBV2 and TRBJ2-7; TRBD2 aligns across 7 bases. CDR1 SNHLY and CDR2 FYNNEI come from the germline V gene. V was pared by 4 bases and J by 3 bases, with 9 bases of the junction left unmatched. CDR3 length: 15 amino acids. CDR3 bases: TGTGCCAGCAGTGCGGGGCCGGGGGGACTCTACGAGCAGTACTTC. Translating gives CASSAGPGGLYEQYF.

The rearrangement uses TRBV20-1 and TRBJ2-3, with no clear D. The V and J ends lost 6 bases and 0 bases respectively, with 13 bases between them. The CDR3 covers 14 residues. Germline V lookup: CDR1 DFQATT, CDR2 SNEGSKA (reference sequence). CDR3 in DNA: TGCAGTGCACCTACTGGGCGGAGCACAGATACGCAGTATTTT. Translating gives CSAPTGRSTDTQYF.

Concerning this clonotype: A far larger clone is off by one base, so a read error is likely. The chain couples TRBV11-2 to TRBJ2-5; D gene uncertain. CDR3 length equals 12 residues. In germline, CDR1 is SGHAT, CDR2 FQNNGV. The DNA for the CDR3 is TGTGCCAGCAGCTTAGATGGAGAGACCCAGCACTTC. It encodes CASSLDGETQHF.

This clonotype was seen at least ten times. The CDR3 protein is CASASPGSIPGELFF. The CDR3 bases are TGTGCTAGTGCCTCGCCGGGCAGCATCCCCGGGGAGCTGTTTTTT. The V call is TRBV12-5, the J call TRBJ2-2; D ambiguous. This CDR3 is built from 15 residues. Germline lookup yields CDR1 LGHNT and CDR2 FRNRAP. Trimming took 7 bases from V and 6 from J, leaving 18 bases between them.

The chain has TRBV6-1 and TRBJ2-4; a weak D match, TRBD2 (6 bases). Trimming stripped 7 bases from V and 3 bases from J, with 10 bases between. Germline loops: CDR1 MNHNS, CDR2 SASEGT. This CDR3 is 13 amino acids long. The CDR3 DNA follows: TGTGCCAGCACGGGCGGGAACAAAAACATTCAGTACTTC. This gives the protein CASTGGNKNIQYF.

The chain couples TRBV6-1 to TRBJ1-5; no definite D call. Per germline, CDR1 MNHNS and CDR2 SASEGT. V was trimmed by 2 bases and J by 1 base, leaving 12 bases between them. The CDR3 runs 16 residues. The CDR3 sequence is CASSEIGVSSNQPQHF. The CDR3 nucleotides are TGTGCCAGCAGTGAAATCGGGGTATCGAGCAATCAGCCCCAGCATTTT.